This passage covers 9 T cell receptor beta chains from one sample sequenced in a study of blood T cells in healthy people across ages. The second PCR ran about 6 to 11 cycles with a sample-barcoded 5' primer and J-beta primers. TCRdb re-derived calls from the 5' RACE reads in MiXCR, one entry per CDR3 protein. Among around 1,800,000 distinct CDR3 sequences listed, roughly two fifths were seen once. Sequencing was carried out using blood. These receptors were obtained from a human donor in good health.

The chain joins TRBV11-1 to TRBJ1-2; 7 nucleotides line up with TRBD1. V dropped 1 base and J dropped 4; count of bases not matched to a gene: 9. The CDR3 spans 16 residues. Germline values: CDR1 SGHAT, CDR2 FQDESV (reference sequence). In DNA form, the CDR3 reads TGTGCCAGCAGCTTAGACGGGACAGTCGGAGGCTATGGCTACACCTTC. Translated: CASSLDGTVGGYGYTF.

The table lists this clonotype with a few counts. The genes are TRBV27 and TRBJ2-4, with 8 bases that match TRBD2. The better agreement between TRBJ2-7 and the DNA end casts doubt on the J call. This CDR3 spans 15 amino acids. The V gene's germline CDR1 is MNHEY and CDR2 SMNVEV (reference sequence). The DNA of the CDR3 is TGTGCCAGCAGCCTTTCCGGCGGGGGGCCTTACGAGCAGTACTTC. Residues: CASSLSGGGPYEQYF.

J is TRBJ1-1 and V is TRBV6-5, with TRBD1 matching 8 bases. This CDR3 has 15 residues. Germline V CDR1 and CDR2: MNHEY, SVGAGI. V gave up 7 bases and J gave up 4 bases; unmatched junction bases: 11. CDR3 residues: CASTMTGVMGTEAFF. The CDR3 DNA follows: TGTGCCAGCACTATGACAGGGGTTATGGGCACTGAAGCTTTCTTT.

Regarding this clonotype: Sequence at one end of the junction differs from germline and may be a read error. This sequence joins TRBV2 and TRBJ1-2; TRBD1 agrees at 7 bases. This CDR3 contains 15 residues. Per germline, CDR1 SNHLY and CDR2 FYNNEI. The CDR3 region is CTSSHLRQGDYGYTF. CDR3 sequence (DNA): TGTACCAGCAGTCATCTCCGACAGGGAGACTATGGCTACACCTTC.

The rearrangement uses TRBV2 and TRBJ1-5; D gene unclear. Germline assignment: CDR1 SNHLY and CDR2 FYNNEI. V was pared by 4 bases and J by 6 bases, with 16 bases between. This CDR3 comprises 15 residues. The CDR3 is CASSGVGRNGQPQHF. The CDR3 coding sequence is TGTGCCAGCAGTGGTGTGGGTAGGAACGGTCAGCCCCAGCATTTT. The full variable domain, completed using reference TRBV2 and TRBJ1-5, is EPEVTQTPSHQVTQMGQEVILRCVPISNHLYFYWYRQILGQKVEFLVSFYNNEISEKSEIFDDQFSVERPDGSNFTLKIRSTKLEDSAMYFCASSGVGRNGQPQHFGDGTRLSIL.

The chain joins TRBV12-3 or TRBV12-4 to TRBJ2-3; D may be TRBD1 (6 bases). V lost 3 bases, J lost 4 bases, and 11 bases lay in between. The CDR3 extends over 14 amino acids. DNA for the CDR3: TGTGCCAGCAGTTTCTACAGGGAAGCAGATACGCAGTATTTT. Protein product: CASSFYREADTQYF.

This clonotype was detected only a few times. V usage is TRBV12-3 or TRBV12-4 and J usage is TRBJ1-1, with D tentatively TRBD1 (5 bases). The CDR3 has 13 residues. V lost 3 bases, J lost 6 bases, and 11 bases lay in between. In nucleotides, the CDR3 is TGTGCCAGCAGTTTTGGGGGATTGTCTGAAGCTTTCTTT. It specifies CASSFGGLSEAFF.

The V and J genes are TRBV11-1 and TRBJ1-2; TRBD1 matches at 10 bases. J gave up 4 bases and V 4 bases, and 6 bases lay outside the gene matches. The CDR3 runs 15 residues. Germline V gene sequence: CDR1 SGHAT, CDR2 FQDESV (reference sequence). The CDR3 DNA follows: TGTGCCAGCAGCTATGGGACAGGGGCTGGCTATGGCTACACCTTC. It encodes CASSYGTGAGYGYTF.

This rearrangement joins TRBV20-1 to TRBJ2-5, with TRBD2 as a possible D gene (9 bases). V lost 6 bases and J 3 bases, leaving 23 bases between the germline ends. Germline lookup yields CDR1 DFQATT and CDR2 SNEGSKA (reference sequence). The CDR3 contains 16 residues. CDR3 region: CSASQGASGVEETQYF. CDR3 in DNA: TGCAGTGCGTCCCAGGGGGCTAGCGGGGTGGAAGAGACCCAGTACTTC.